This T cell receptor beta chain came from a study of blood T cells in healthy people across ages. Study summary: Per two T cells, about one barcoded beta molecule was captured through template switching. Overall study findings and caveats: A conclusive naive versus antigen-experienced comparison was prevented by the unsorted PBMCs. The recorded TCR beta diversity per million T cells decreased in a roughly linear manner with age.

The use of a sample-barcoded 5' primer and a J-beta primer mix characterized a second PCR of roughly 7 to 12 cycles. TCRdb recomputed calls from the 5' RACE reads with MiXCR, one row per CDR3 protein. The sample contains around 1.1 million distinct CDR3 sequences, roughly two fifths of which appear only once. Comment on this clonotype: What it binds is not known.

The CDR3 sequence is 13 residues long. Germline V CDR1 and CDR2: SGDLS, YYNGEE. Trimming shortened V by 5 bases and J by 8 bases, and 16 bases separated the two germline ends. The sequenced sample was blood. The chain employs TRBV9 and TRBJ1-2, with D perhaps matching TRBD1 (5 bases). This TCR derives from a man between 18 and 29 years old in good health. CDR3 DNA sequence: TGTGCCAGCAGTACGTGGGAGGACATGGGCTACACCTTC. It translates to CASSTWEDMGYTF.